The rows below give T cell receptor beta chains drawn from one sample of a study of T cell responses to AZD1222 COVID-19 vaccine. The assay was immunoSEQ multiplex PCR, and TCRdb's table has in-frame clones only and misses some. The profile shows under 200,000 clones, 88% of them singletons. Sequences were derived from peripheral blood, sampled on day 0 of AZD1222 vaccination. These receptors originate from an adult in good health. Each CDR3 is given with its conserved first and last residue. Fields, in order: D gene, J gene, V gene, clone size, CDR3 protein, CDR3 DNA. The D gene is left open where the match is weak. The size entry is marked missing in some rows and otherwise reads once, few, many or a size class.

d_gene: TRBD1
j_gene: TRBJ2-1
v_gene: TRBV2
abundance: once
CDR3aa: CASSEGTGAYNEQFF
CDR3nt: TGTGCCAGCAGTGAAGGTACAGGGGCCTACAATGAGCAGTTCTTC

d_gene: NA
j_gene: TRBJ2-5
v_gene: TRBV3-1/TRBV3-2
abundance: NA
CDR3aa: CASSRAGNIQETQYF
CDR3nt: TGTGCCAGCAGCCGCGCCGGGAACATCCAAGAGACCCAGTACTTC

d_gene: NA
j_gene: TRBJ1-5
v_gene: TRBV19
abundance: NA
CDR3aa: CASSIPRHYDQPQHF
CDR3nt: TGTGCCAGTAGTATTCCCAGGCACTATGATCAGCCCCAGCATTTT

d_gene: TRBD1
j_gene: TRBJ1-5
v_gene: TRBV28
abundance: NA
CDR3aa: CASSKFGRGGQPQHF
CDR3nt: TGTGCCAGCTCTAAATTCGGCAGGGGGGGTCAGCCCCAGCATTTT

d_gene: TRBD1
j_gene: TRBJ2-3
v_gene: TRBV5-1
abundance: NA
CDR3aa: CASNPGTGWTDTQYF
CDR3nt: TGCGCCAGCAACCCAGGGACAGGGTGGACAGATACGCAGTATTTT

d_gene: TRBD2
j_gene: TRBJ2-2
v_gene: TRBV5-1
abundance: NA
CDR3aa: CASSSQAGGHTGELFF
CDR3nt: TGCGCCAGCAGCTCCCAAGCGGGGGGGCACACCGGGGAGCTGTTTTTT

d_gene: TRBD2
j_gene: TRBJ2-5
v_gene: TRBV7-8
abundance: NA
CDR3aa: CASSLGSGEWETQYF
CDR3nt: TGTGCCAGCAGCTTAGGTAGCGGGGAATGGGAGACCCAGTACTTC

d_gene: TRBD1
j_gene: TRBJ1-5
v_gene: TRBV7-6
abundance: NA
CDR3aa: CASSASDRANQPQHF
CDR3nt: TGTGCCAGCAGCGCCTCTGACAGGGCCAATCAGCCCCAGCATTTT

d_gene: NA
j_gene: TRBJ2-7
v_gene: TRBV12-3/TRBV12-4
abundance: NA
CDR3aa: CASAAAASYEQYF
CDR3nt: TGTGCCAGCGCCGCCGCAGCATCCTACGAGCAGTACTTC

d_gene: TRBD1
j_gene: TRBJ2-7
v_gene: TRBV7-2
abundance: NA
CDR3aa: CASSLDWDSFYEQYF
CDR3nt: TGTGCCAGCAGCTTAGACTGGGACAGCTTCTACGAGCAGTACTTC

d_gene: TRBD1
j_gene: TRBJ2-1
v_gene: TRBV2
abundance: NA
CDR3aa: CASKKDRGFLHEQFF
CDR3nt: TGTGCCAGCAAGAAAGACAGGGGGTTCCTCCATGAGCAGTTCTTC

d_gene: NA
j_gene: TRBJ1-2
v_gene: TRBV6-5
abundance: NA
CDR3aa: CASKGDNYGYTF
CDR3nt: TGTGCCAGCAAAGGGGACAACTATGGCTACACCTTC

d_gene: NA
j_gene: TRBJ1-1
v_gene: TRBV28
abundance: NA
CDR3aa: CASSLRGTLNTEAFF
CDR3nt: TGTGCCAGCAGTTTAAGGGGTACGCTGAACACTGAAGCTTTCTTT

d_gene: TRBD1
j_gene: TRBJ2-2
v_gene: TRBV15
abundance: NA
CDR3aa: CATSRDRGLSGELFF
CDR3nt: TGTGCCACCAGCAGGGACAGGGGGCTTTCCGGGGAGCTGTTTTTT

d_gene: TRBD1
j_gene: TRBJ1-5
v_gene: TRBV28
abundance: NA
CDR3aa: CATSLGTGGLLGNQPQHF
CDR3nt: TGTGCCACCAGTTTAGGGACAGGGGGCCTATTGGGCAATCAGCCCCAGCATTTT

d_gene: NA
j_gene: TRBJ1-1
v_gene: TRBV28
abundance: NA
CDR3aa: CASSETEAFF
CDR3nt: TGTGCCAGCAGTGAAACTGAAGCTTTCTTT

d_gene: NA
j_gene: TRBJ2-7
v_gene: TRBV21-1
abundance: NA
CDR3aa: CASPPADRDRSYEQYF
CDR3nt: TGTGCCAGCCCTCCCGCCGACCGGGACCGATCCTACGAGCAGTACTTC

d_gene: TRBD1
j_gene: TRBJ1-6
v_gene: TRBV14
abundance: NA
CDR3aa: CASSQVGGGNSPLHF
CDR3nt: TGTGCCAGCAGCCAAGTAGGAGGGGGCAATTCACCCCTCCACTTT